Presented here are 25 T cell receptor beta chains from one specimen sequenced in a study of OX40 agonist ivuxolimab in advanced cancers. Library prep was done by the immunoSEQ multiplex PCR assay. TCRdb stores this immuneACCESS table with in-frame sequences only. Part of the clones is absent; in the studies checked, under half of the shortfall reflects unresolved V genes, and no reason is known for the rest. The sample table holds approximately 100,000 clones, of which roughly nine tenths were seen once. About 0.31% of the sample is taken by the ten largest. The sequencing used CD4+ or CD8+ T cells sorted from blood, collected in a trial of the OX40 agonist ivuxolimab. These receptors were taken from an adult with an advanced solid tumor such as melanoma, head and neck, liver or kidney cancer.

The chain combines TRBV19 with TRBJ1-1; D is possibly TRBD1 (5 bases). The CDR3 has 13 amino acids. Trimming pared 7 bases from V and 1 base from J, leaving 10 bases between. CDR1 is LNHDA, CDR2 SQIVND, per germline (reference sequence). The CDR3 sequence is CASTGTPNTEAFF. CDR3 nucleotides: TGTGCCAGTACCGGGACCCCGAACACTGAAGCTTTCTTT.

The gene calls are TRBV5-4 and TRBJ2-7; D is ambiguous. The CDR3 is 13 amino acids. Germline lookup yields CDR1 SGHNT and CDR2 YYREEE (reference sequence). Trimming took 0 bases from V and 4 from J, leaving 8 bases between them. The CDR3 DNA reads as TGTGCCAGCAGCTTGGACTTCAAATACGAGCAGTACTTC. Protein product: CASSLDFKYEQYF.

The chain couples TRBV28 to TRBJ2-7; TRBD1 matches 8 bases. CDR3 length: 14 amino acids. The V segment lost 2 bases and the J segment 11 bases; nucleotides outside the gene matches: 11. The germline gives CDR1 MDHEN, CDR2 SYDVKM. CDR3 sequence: CASSLTSGTGPKYF. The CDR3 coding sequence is TGTGCCAGCAGTTTAACATCGGGGACAGGACCGAAGTACTTC.

In DNA form, the CDR3 reads TGTGCCAGCAGCGCCCGGGACAGTTTCTACGAGCAGTACTTC. Translated, it gives CASSARDSFYEQYF. This sequence joins TRBV5-4 and TRBJ2-7; 7 nucleotides line up with TRBD1. V trimming: 4 bases; J trimming: 3 bases; junction bases outside the gene matches: 7. Germline-derived CDR1 and CDR2 are SGHNT and YYREEE (reference sequence). The CDR3 loop spans 14 amino acids.

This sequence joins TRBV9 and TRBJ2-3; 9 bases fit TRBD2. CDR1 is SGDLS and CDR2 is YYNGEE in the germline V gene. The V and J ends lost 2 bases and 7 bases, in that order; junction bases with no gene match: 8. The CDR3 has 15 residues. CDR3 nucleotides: TGTGCCAGCAGCGTCGCGGCTAGCGGGACTAATACGCAGTATTTT. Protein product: CASSVAASGTNTQYF.

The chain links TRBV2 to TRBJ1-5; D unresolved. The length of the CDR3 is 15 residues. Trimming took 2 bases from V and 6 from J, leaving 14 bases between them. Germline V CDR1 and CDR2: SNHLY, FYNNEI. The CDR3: CASSEQATAGQPQHF. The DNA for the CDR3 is TGTGCCAGCAGTGAACAAGCCACCGCGGGTCAGCCCCAGCATTTT.

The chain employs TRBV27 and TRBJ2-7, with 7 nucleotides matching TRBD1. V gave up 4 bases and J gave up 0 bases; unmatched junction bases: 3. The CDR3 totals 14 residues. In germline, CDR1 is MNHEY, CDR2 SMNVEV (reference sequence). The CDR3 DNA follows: TGTGCCAGCAGTTCTCGGACAGGCTCCTACGAGCAGTACTTC. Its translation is CASSSRTGSYEQYF.

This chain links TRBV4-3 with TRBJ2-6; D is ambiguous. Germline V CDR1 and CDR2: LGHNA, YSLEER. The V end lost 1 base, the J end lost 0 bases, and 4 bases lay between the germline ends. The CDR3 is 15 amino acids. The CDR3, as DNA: TGCGCCAGCAGCCAAGGGAGCTCTGGGGCCAACGTCCTGACTTTC. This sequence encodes CASSQGSSGANVLTF.

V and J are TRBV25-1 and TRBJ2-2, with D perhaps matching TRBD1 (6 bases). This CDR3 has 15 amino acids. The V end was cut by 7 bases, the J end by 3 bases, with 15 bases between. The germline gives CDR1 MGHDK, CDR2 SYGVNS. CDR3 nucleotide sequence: TGTGCCAGCACAAGAGACAGGTATGACACCGGGGAGCTGTTTTTT. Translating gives CASTRDRYDTGELFF.

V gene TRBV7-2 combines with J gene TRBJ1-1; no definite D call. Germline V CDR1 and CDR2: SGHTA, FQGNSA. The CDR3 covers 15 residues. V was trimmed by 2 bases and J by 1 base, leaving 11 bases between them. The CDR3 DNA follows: TGTGCCAGCAGCTTAAGTTCGGCGACGAACACTGAAGCTTTCTTT. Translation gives CASSLSSATNTEAFF.

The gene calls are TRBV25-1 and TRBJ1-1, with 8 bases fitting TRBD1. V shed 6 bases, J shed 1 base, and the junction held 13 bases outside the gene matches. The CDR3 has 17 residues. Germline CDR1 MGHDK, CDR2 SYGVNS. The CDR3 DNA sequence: TGTGCCAGCAGGCATTCACTTGGGGGGACAGGGAACACTGAAGCTTTCTTT. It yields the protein CASRHSLGGTGNTEAFF.

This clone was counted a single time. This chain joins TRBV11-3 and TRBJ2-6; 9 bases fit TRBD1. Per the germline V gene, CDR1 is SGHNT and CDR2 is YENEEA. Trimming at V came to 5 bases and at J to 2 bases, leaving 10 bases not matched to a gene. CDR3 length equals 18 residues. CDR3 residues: CASSAPGTGNPGANVLTF. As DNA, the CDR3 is TGTGCCAGCAGCGCCCCCGGGACAGGGAACCCTGGGGCCAACGTCCTGACTTTC.

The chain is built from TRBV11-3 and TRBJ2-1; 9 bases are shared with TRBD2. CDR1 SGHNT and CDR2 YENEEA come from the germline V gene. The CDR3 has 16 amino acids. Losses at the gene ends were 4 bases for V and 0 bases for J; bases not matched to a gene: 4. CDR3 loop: CASSSQAGGSYNEQFF. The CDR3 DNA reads TGTGCCAGCAGCTCCCAAGCGGGAGGCTCCTACAATGAGCAGTTCTTC.

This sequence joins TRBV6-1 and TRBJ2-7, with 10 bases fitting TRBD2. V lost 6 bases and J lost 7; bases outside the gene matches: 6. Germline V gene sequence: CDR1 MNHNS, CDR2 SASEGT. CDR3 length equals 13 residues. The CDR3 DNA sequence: TGTGCCAGCAGAACGGGACTAGCGAGGGAGCAGTACTTC. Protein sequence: CASRTGLAREQYF.

The CDR3 loop is CASSLVSSGRGEQFF. CDR3 sequence (DNA): TGTGCCAGCAGCTTAGTGAGTAGCGGGAGAGGTGAGCAGTTCTTC. V gene TRBV7-2 combines with J gene TRBJ2-1; 9 nucleotides align to TRBD2. Trimming cost V 1 base and J 9 bases; bases outside gene matches: 7. Germline CDR1 and CDR2: SGHTA and FQGNSA. This CDR3 region has 15 residues. The full variable domain, its missing parts supplied by reference TRBV7-2 and TRBJ2-1, is GAGVSQSPSNKVTEKGKDVELRCDPISGHTALYWYRQSLGQGLEFLIYFQGNSAPDKSGLPSDRFSAERTGGSVSTLTIQRTQQEDSAVYLCASSLVSSGRGEQFFGPGTRLTVL.

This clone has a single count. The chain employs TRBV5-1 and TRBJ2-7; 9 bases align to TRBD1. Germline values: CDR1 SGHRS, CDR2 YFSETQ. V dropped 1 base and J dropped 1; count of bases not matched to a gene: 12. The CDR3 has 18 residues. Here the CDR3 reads CASSLTGTGRYVSYEQYF. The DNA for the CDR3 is TGCGCCAGCAGCTTGACCGGGACAGGGAGGTATGTTTCCTACGAGCAGTACTTC.

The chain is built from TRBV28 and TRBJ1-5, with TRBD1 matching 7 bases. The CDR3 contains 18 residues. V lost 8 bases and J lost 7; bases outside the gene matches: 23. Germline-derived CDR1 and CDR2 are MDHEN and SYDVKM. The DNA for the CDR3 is TGTGCCAGCCCTCTATTACTCACGGACGACAAGGGGGCCCAGCCCCAGCATTTT. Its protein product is CASPLLLTDDKGAQPQHF.

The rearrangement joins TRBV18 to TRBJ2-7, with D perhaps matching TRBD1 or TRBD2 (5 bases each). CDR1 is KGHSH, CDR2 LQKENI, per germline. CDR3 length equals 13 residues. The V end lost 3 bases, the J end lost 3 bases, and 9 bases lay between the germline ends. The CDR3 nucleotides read TGTGCCAGCTCACCCCAGGGAGACTACGAGCAGTACTTC. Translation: CASSPQGDYEQYF.

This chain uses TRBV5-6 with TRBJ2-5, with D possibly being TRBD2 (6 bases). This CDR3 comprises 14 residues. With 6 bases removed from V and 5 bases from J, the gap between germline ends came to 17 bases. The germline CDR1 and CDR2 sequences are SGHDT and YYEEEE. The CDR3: CASTVAGSGETQYF. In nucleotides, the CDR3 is TGTGCCAGCACCGTAGCTGGGAGCGGGGAGACCCAGTACTTC. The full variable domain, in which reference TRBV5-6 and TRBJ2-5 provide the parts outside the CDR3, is DAGVTQSPTHLIKTRGQQVTLRCSPKSGHDTVSWYQQALGQGPQFIFQYYEEEERQRGNFPDRFSGHQFPNYSSELNVNALLLGDSALYLCASTVAGSGETQYFGPGTRLLVL.

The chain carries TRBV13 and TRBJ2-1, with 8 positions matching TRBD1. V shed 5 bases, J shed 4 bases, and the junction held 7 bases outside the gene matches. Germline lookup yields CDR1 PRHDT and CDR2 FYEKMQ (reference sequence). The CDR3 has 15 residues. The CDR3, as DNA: TGTGCCAGCAGCAGACAGGGGATGGTGTACAATGAGCAGTTCTTC. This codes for CASSRQGMVYNEQFF. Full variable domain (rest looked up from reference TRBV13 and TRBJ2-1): AAGVIQSPRHLIKEKRETATLKCYPIPRHDTVYWYQQGPGQDPQFLISFYEKMQSDKGSIPDRFSAQQFSDYHSELNMSSLELGDSALYFCASSRQGMVYNEQFFGPGTRLTVL.

CDR3 in amino acids: CASSPVRNSYEQYF. The CDR3 DNA follows: TGTGCCAGCAGCCCTGTCAGGAACTCCTACGAGCAGTACTTC. The V and J genes are TRBV28 and TRBJ2-5; D not resolved. The J call may be wrong; the DNA end is better matched by TRBJ2-7. Germline V gene data show CDR1 as MDHEN and CDR2 as SYDVKM. The length of the CDR3 is 14 residues.

The CDR3 region is CASSSSGSGMETQYF. The CDR3 nucleotides are TGTGCCAGCAGCTCTAGCGGGAGTGGGATGGAGACCCAGTACTTC. The V gene is TRBV6-6, the J gene TRBJ2-5; the match to TRBD2 covers 10 bases. CDR1 and CDR2 (germline): MNHNY, SVGAGI (reference sequence). The trim removed 6 bases at V and 5 bases at J, leaving 9 bases unmatched. The CDR3 covers 15 residues.

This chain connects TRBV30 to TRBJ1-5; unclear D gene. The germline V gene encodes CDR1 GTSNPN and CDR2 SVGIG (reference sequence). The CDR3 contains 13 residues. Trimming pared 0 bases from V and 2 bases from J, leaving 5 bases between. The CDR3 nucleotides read TGTGCCTGGAGTGTACTAGGCAATCAGCCCCAGCATTTT. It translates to CAWSVLGNQPQHF. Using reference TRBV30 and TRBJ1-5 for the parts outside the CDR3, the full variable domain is SQTIHQWPATLVQPVGSPLSLECTVEGTSNPNLYWYRQAAGRGLQLLFYSVGIGQISSEVPQNLSASRPQDRQFILSSKKLLLSDSGFYLCAWSVLGNQPQHFGDGTRLSIL.

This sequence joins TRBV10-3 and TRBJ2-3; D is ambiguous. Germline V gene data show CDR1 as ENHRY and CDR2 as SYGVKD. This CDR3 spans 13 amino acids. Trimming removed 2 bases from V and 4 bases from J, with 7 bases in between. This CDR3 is CAISERRSDTQYF. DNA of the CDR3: TGTGCCATCAGTGAGCGGAGATCAGATACGCAGTATTTT.

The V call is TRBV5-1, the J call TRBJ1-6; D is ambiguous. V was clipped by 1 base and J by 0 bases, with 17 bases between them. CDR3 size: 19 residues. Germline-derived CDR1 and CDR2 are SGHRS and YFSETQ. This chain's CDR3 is CASSLRPWAASSYNSPLHF. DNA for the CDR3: TGCGCCAGCAGCTTGAGGCCCTGGGCCGCGAGCTCCTATAATTCACCCCTCCACTTT.